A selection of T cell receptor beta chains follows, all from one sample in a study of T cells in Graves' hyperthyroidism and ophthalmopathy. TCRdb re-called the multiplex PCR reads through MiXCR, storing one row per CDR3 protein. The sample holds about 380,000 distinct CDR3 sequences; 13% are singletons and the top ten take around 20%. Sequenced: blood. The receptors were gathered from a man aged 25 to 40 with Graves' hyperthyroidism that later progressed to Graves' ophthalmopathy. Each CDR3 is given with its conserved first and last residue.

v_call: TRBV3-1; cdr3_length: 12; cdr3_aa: CASRREKGEQYF
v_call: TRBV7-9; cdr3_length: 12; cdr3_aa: CASSLEGNEQYF
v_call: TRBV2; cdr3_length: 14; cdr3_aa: CASSEARLTDTQYF
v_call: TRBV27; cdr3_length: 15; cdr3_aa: CASSFHRGLNSPLHF
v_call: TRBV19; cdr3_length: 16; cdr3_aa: CASSGVTRDRPYEQYF
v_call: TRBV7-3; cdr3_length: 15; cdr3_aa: CASSPVGRGGETQYF
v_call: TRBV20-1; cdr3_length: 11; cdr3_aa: CSAGRGLEAFF
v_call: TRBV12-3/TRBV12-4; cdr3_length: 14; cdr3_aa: CASGFRRVVETQYF
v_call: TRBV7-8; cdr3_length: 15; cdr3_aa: CASTPGTAENSPLHF
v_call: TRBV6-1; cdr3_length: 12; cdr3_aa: CASRRQGNGYTF
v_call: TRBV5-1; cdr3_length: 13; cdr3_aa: CASSLNLLYEQYF
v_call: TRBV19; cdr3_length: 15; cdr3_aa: CASSDPGPMNTEAFF
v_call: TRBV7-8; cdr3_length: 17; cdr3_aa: CASTTPFLGTGGTEQFF
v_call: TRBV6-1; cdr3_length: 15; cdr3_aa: CASSSTPGVAGELFF
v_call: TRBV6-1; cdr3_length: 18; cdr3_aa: CAISESGTGVFGGYGYAF
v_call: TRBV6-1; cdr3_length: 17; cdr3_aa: CASSEVDRGLENTEAFF
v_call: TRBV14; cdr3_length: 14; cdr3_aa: CASSQPGTFSPLHF
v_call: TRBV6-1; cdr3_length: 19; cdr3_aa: CASSTPRRAGAIYYNEQFF
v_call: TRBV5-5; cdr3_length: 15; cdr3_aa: CASSLGATGATEAFF
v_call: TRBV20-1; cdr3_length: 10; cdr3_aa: CSAVWAEQYF
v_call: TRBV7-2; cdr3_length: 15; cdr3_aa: CASSLAQGPSYEQYF
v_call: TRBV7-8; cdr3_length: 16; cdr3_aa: CASSPRGRGFYNEQFF
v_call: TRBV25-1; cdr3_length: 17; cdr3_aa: CASSDSRGTVTNYGYTF
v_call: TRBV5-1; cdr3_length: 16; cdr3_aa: CASSLLQGSSYNEQFF
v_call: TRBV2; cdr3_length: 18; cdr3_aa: CASSGIGTGGAGGYGYTF
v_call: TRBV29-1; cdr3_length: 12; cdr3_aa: CSVAGGFGELFF
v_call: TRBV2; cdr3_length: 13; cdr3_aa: CASSGDRAETQYF
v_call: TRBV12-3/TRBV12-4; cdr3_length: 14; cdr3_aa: CASTRDRGGDTQYF
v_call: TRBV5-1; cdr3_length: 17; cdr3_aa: CASSLWRSAGLGGELFF
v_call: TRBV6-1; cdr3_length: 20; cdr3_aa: CASSDNAASTKLTNTGELFF
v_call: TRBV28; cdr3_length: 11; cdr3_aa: CASRQFYEQYF
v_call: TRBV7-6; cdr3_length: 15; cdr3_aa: CASSLADRGVNEQLF
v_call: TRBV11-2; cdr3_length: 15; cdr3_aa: CASSLDRASGNTIYF
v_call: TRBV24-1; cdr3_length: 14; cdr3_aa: CATSDIQGTGELFF
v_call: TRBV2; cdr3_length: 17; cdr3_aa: CASSESGTSGGTYEQYF
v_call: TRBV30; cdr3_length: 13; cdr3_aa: CAWSVIGDGELFF
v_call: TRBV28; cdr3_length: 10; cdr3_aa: CASNSWEAFF
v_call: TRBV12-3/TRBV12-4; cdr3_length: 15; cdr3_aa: CASTEGGSGADTQYF
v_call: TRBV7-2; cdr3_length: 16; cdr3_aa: CASSKGQAQGLGPQYF
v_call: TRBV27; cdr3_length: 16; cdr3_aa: CASSQNSGGRHNEQFF
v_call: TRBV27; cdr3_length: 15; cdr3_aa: CASSFLGNEGQPQHF
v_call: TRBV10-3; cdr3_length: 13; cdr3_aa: CAISLRAQETQYF
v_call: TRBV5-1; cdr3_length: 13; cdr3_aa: CASSEGSGNTIYF
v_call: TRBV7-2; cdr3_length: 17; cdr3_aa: CASSLGRKGAKSTEALF
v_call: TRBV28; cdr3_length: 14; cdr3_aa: CASGAGQGLIEAFF
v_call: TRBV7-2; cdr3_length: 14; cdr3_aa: CASSPSTANYGYTF
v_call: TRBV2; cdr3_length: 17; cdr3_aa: CASTSSGPSSYNSPLHF
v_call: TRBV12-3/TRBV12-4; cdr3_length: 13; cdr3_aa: CASDRFLNTEAFF
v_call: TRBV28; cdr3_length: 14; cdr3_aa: CTCASGGAADTQYF
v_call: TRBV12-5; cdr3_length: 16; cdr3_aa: CASGFYNTFSGNTIYF
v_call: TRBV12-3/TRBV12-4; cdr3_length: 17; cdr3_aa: CASSLGGRQGAQNGYTF
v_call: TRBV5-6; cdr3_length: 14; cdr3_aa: CASSDGQPTYGYTF
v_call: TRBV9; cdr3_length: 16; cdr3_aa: CASSVGTGGYYNEQFF
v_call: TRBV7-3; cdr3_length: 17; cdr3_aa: CASSLMVGGGENTEAFF